This TCR beta chain was captured in a study of shared clonotypes between healthy human individuals. This CDR3 contains 16 residues. Germline CDR1 SGHTA, CDR2 FQGTGA. V lost 5 bases to trimming and J lost 4 bases, with 17 bases between them. It was CD45RO-negative cells, positively selected for CCR7, that made up naive CD8 cells, with terminally differentiated effector memory CD45RA+ cells excluded. Sequenced by immunoSEQ multiplex PCR; TCRdb stores in-frame clones only, minus some. The data contain around 2,000,000 clones, about 95% of them seen just once; the ten biggest clones take up 0.95% to 1.5%.

The sequence derives from a man aged 18 to 29 in good health. Sample: naive CD8+ T cells sorted from blood. This chain joins TRBV7-3 and TRBJ2-2; the D gene is possibly TRBD2 (6 bases). DNA of the CDR3: TGTGCCAGCAGCATCCCTTCTGGCGGGGTCACCGGGGAGCTGTTTTTT. The encoded protein is CASSIPSGGVTGELFF.